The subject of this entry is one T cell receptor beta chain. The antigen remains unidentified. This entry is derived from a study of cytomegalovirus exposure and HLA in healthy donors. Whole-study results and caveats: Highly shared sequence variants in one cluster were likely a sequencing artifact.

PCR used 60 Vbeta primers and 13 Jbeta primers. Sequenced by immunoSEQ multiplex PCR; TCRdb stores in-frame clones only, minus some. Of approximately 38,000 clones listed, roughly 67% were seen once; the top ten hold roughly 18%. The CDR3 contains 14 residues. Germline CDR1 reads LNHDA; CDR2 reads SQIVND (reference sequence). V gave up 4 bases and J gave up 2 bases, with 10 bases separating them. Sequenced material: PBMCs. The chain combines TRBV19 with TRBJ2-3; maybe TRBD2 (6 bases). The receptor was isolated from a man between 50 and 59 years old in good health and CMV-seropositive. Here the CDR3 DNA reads TGTGCCAGTAGTACCCGGGGGTCCACAGATACGCAGTATTTT. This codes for CASSTRGSTDTQYF.